This T cell receptor beta chain was profiled in a study of blood T cell repertoires in COVID-19. Study details: The origin of the acute and convalescent COVID-19 samples was the United States, Italy and Spain. Nucleic acid was either cDNA or gDNA, and it came from T cells, B-cell-depleted T cells, or PBMCs.

One Seattle source followed patients from active infection through their disease course. J gave up 3 bases and V 3 bases, and 4 bases lay outside the gene matches. The CDR3 has 14 residues. Germline-derived CDR1 and CDR2 are SGHTA and FQGTGA. As originally analysed: Amplification of reference gene primers provided the estimated nucleated cell counts. Some clones are missing from TCRdb's copy, which holds only in-frame ones; the method was immunoSEQ multiplex PCR. That table supplies the V and J calls and clone size; D and trimming were determined from the DNA. The sample consists of about 94,000 clones, around two thirds of them appearing once.

The sequence was collected from a man between 65 and 79 years old with COVID-19, enrolled during active disease. The sequencing input was peripheral blood. The chain has TRBV7-3 and TRBJ1-1; 7 bases line up with TRBD1. CDR3: CASSFTDRHTEAFF. Written as DNA, the CDR3 is TGTGCCAGCAGCTTCACGGACAGGCACACTGAAGCTTTCTTT. Looking up the rest from reference TRBV7-3 and TRBJ1-1 gives the full variable domain: GAGVSQTPSNKVTEKGKYVELRCDPISGHTALYWYRQSLGQGPEFLIYFQGTGAADDSGLPNDRFFAVRPEGSVSTLKIQRTERGDSAVYLCASSFTDRHTEAFFGQGTRLTVV.